Listed here is a single T cell receptor beta chain. It has no known antigen specificity. This entry is derived from a study of monozygotic twins with inflammatory bowel disease (dated by TCRdb to between 2019 and 2020). General notes on the study: The complete study included 28 monozygotic twin pairs: 19 IBD-discordant Danish pairs and nine German pairs, of which four were IBD-concordant and five were IBD-discordant. Within discordant pairs, disease-associated traits were sought mainly by comparing IBD patients with their genetically identical healthy co-twins. Each individual had, on average, about 151 000 unique TCRalpha sequences and 181 000 unique TCRbeta sequences available for analysis.

From each donor, a roughly 2.6 ml peripheral blood sample was collected into PAXgene tubes and stored at -80 degrees C. Without T cell sorting, total RNA was isolated from whole blood using the PAXgene blood miRNA kit on an automated QIAcube. Deep TCRalpha and TCRbeta repertoire profiling with unique molecular barcoding was performed on peripheral blood of monozygotic twin pairs concordant or discordant for inflammatory bowel disease. Smoking habits were recorded for all twin pairs, with individuals classified as current, former or never smokers. The method behind the library was 5' RACE. For each TCR library, approximately 3,700 ng of total RNA was used. For each sample, cDNA synthesis was carried out in eight separate reactions using SMARTScribe reverse transcriptase. During cDNA synthesis, unique molecular identifiers containing a 6-nucleotide sample barcode were introduced by template switching. Two nested PCRs of roughly 16 and 10 cycles amplified the TCRalpha and TCRbeta cDNA, and bead purification followed each PCR. Before amplification, the cDNA was treated with uracil DNA-glycosylase and purified using the QIAquick PCR purification kit. The second PCR added Illumina TruSeq-compatible adapters along with sample-specific barcodes. TapeStation and Qubit were used to check library quality and concentration, and 4 to 6 ng of each library went into the pool. Sequencing of pooled libraries was carried out on an Illumina HiSeq2500 single-index Rapid Run using 2 x 100 bp reads and custom sequencing primers. The study's processing was this. UMI-based consensus assembly with MiGEC version 1.2.6 was used to correct PCR and sequencing errors. MiXCR version 2.1.1 handled V(D)J alignment, clonotype assembly and CDR3 extraction. To normalise gene usage, clonotype sharing and MAIT/NKT TCR abundance, the analysis used the top 1000, 10 000 and 20 000 clonotypes per sample. Diversity was computed as the inverse Simpson index with the vegan R package after downsampling to 27 000 UMIs. Statistical testing used paired Mann-Whitney U tests on the discordant twin pairs and applied Benjamini-Hochberg correction for multiple testing. TCRdb reprocessed the reads; each CDR3 protein sequence makes one entry, and DNA is unavailable. The V and J calls, along with clone size, are taken from TCRdb and not from the paper's own processing. This sample's clone table shows approximately 330,000 distinct CDR3 sequences. The leading ten clones occupy under 2.5% of the sample.

The research as a whole found: Fewer clonotypes were shared with other individuals by IBD patients than by healthy twins, most markedly in patients showing signs of disease activity. Because patients were on differing immunosuppressive treatments, the repertoires may have picked up extra background noise and inter-individual variability. The analysis was unable to tell different T cell subtypes apart. Concordant and discordant twins showed no difference in repertoire similarity, possibly because of limited statistical power. TCRbeta repertoire diversity, by inverse Simpson index, was decreased in IBD patients compared with their healthy co-twins. No single strong signal or clonotype linked to IBD turned up in the results, so the idea that one exists was not supported.

Its CDR3 holds 16 amino acids, cysteine through phenylalanine. No DNA is given. CDR1 LGHDT and CDR2 YNNKEL are derived from the germline V gene (reference sequence). This sequence originates from a human donor with ulcerative colitis or Crohn's disease, or a healthy co-twin of an affected twin (not recorded which). The receptor chain draws on TRBV3-1 and TRBJ2-2; without DNA, the TCRdb call of TRBD1 cannot be checked. Sample: blood. The CDR3 in this case is CASSQDWTGRDGELFF.